This is a list of T cell receptor beta chains from one sample in a study of T cells after posttransplantation cyclophosphamide. TCRdb's copy holds only in-frame clones and misses some; the assay was immunoSEQ multiplex PCR. This sample yields 7,000 to 9,000 clones, of which more than 70% are seen a single time; approximately 23% belongs to the top ten. Source: PBMCs, taken after allogeneic stem cell transplant with posttransplant cyclophosphamide. Every receptor here comes from a female patient in her 40s who received an allogeneic stem cell transplant from an unrelated donor, was CMV-positive, and had no GVHD. Part of the T cell pool may stem from the graft donor. Each CDR3 is given with its conserved first and last residue. The D gene is left open where the match is weak. Some rows have no size entry. The others give once, few or many, or a class for an expanded clone.

>TRBJ2-7|once|TRBV4-3|-
TGCGCCAGCAGCCAAGAGGGACATCACTCCTACGAGCAGTACTTC
CASSQEGHHSYEQYF
>TRBJ1-5|-|TRBV14|-
TGTGCCAGCAGCCAAGACAGTAATCAGCCCCAGCATTTT
CASSQDSNQPQHF
>TRBJ2-1|-|TRBV18|-
TGTGCCAGCTCACCACCGGGCCGGGGAAGCAATGAGCAGTTCTTC
CASSPPGRGSNEQFF
>TRBJ1-2|-|TRBV5-4|TRBD1
TGTGCCAGCAGCAATACAGGGGGAGATGGCTACACCTTC
CASSNTGGDGYTF
>TRBJ1-2|-|TRBV7-3|TRBD1
TGTGCCAGCAGCTTGACAGGGGATCATGGCTACACCTTC
CASSLTGDHGYTF
>TRBJ1-1|-|TRBV7-9|TRBD1
TGTGCCAGCAGTCGGTCGACAGGGTTGAACACTGAAGCTTTCTTT
CASSRSTGLNTEAFF
>TRBJ1-1|-|TRBV7-8|TRBD1
TGTGCCAGCAGCCCGAACCGGGACAGGGTTGTGGACACTGAAGCTTTCTTT
CASSPNRDRVVDTEAFF
>TRBJ1-5|once|TRBV6-4|-
TGTGCCAGCAGTGACTCATGCAGGGAAGGCAATCAGCCCCAGCATTTT
CASSDSCREGNQPQHF
>TRBJ1-5|-|TRBV18|-
TGTGCCAGCTCAGCAATCGACAGTCCTTGGGCCCAGCATTTT
CASSAIDSPWAQHF
>TRBJ1-5|-|TRBV27|-
TGTGCCAGCAGTTTAGTGGAGAATCAGCCCCAGCATTTT
CASSLVENQPQHF
>TRBJ2-5|-|TRBV13|TRBD1
TGTGCCAGCAGCCCCCAGGGGGTTGGGCAAGAGACCCAGTACTTC
CASSPQGVGQETQYF
>TRBJ2-5|-|TRBV7-9|-
TGTGCCAGCAGCTTAGAGGGGGTCAGACCTTGGGAGACCCAGTACTTC
CASSLEGVRPWETQYF
>TRBJ2-7|-|TRBV6-5|-
TGTGCCAGCAGACAGGGCCACGAGCAGTACTTC
CASRQGHEQYF
>TRBJ1-5|-|TRBV2|-
TGTGCCAGCAGCGGGAGTAGGAGCAATCAGCCCCAGCATTTT
CASSGSRSNQPQHF
>TRBJ2-7|-|TRBV19|-
TGTGCCAGTAGTATCGGTTGGGGAGACGAGCAGTACTTC
CASSIGWGDEQYF
>TRBJ2-4|-|TRBV14|-
TGTGCCAGCAGCCAAGATCACAGGAACATTCAGTACTTC
CASSQDHRNIQYF
>TRBJ1-2|-|TRBV19|-
TGTGCCAGTACCCCGGCCAGCAGGTTGAAAGGCTACACCTTC
CASTPASRLKGYTF
>TRBJ2-1|-|TRBV18|TRBD2
TGTGCCAGCTCACCTACTAGCGGATCTTACAATGAGCAGTTCTTC
CASSPTSGSYNEQFF
>TRBJ1-6|-|TRBV18|TRBD1
TGTGCCAGCTCACCGACAGGGGACAATTCACCCCTCCACTTT
CASSPTGDNSPLHF
>TRBJ2-6|-|TRBV27|TRBD1
TGTGCCAGCACCTTGACAGGGGAAAAATCTGGGGCCAACGTCCTGACTTTC
CASTLTGEKSGANVLTF
>TRBJ1-2|-|TRBV7-9|-
TGTGCCAGCAGCCTACCGGGGAGGGATGGCTACACCTTC
CASSLPGRDGYTF
>TRBJ2-1|-|TRBV10-3|TRBD1
TGTGCCATCAGTGCAACCGGGACAGACAATGAGCAGTTCTTC
CAISATGTDNEQFF
>TRBJ1-3|-|TRBV18|TRBD1
TGTGCCAGCTCAACACGACAGACAGGGTCTGGAAACACCATATATTTT
CASSTRQTGSGNTIYF
>TRBJ1-2|-|TRBV19|TRBD1
TGTGCCAGTAGTATAGGGGCCCCAGACAGGGTCTATGGCTACACCTTC
CASSIGAPDRVYGYTF
>TRBJ2-6|-|TRBV27|-
TGTGCCAGCAGTCCTCAGGTAGGAGGGGCCAACGTCCTGACTTTC
CASSPQVGGANVLTF
>TRBJ1-5|-|TRBV27|TRBD1
TGTGCCAGCAGACATAGGGACAGCTCTGTCGGAATCCCAAATCAGCCCCAGCATTTT
CASRHRDSSVGIPNQPQHF
>TRBJ2-7|-|TRBV12-5|-
TGTGCTAGTGGTCAAAACTACGAGCAGTACTTC
CASGQNYEQYF
>TRBJ2-1|-|TRBV25-1|-
TGTGCCAGCAGTGAAAACACAAACAATGAGCAGTTCTTC
CASSENTNNEQFF
>TRBJ1-4|-|TRBV5-1|-
TGCGCCAGCAGCGGGGGACGGAGGGTTAATGAAAAACTGTTTTTT
CASSGGRRVNEKLFF
>TRBJ2-2|-|TRBV7-6|-
TGTGCCAGCAGCCAGATTACAGGGTCCGGGGAGCTGTTTTTT
CASSQITGSGELFF
>TRBJ1-6|once|TRBV4-1|-
TGCGCCAGCAGCCAAGTGGCGGGATCCTATAATTCACCCCTCCACTTT
CASSQVAGSYNSPLHF
>TRBJ2-1|-|TRBV19|TRBD1
TGTGCCAGTAGTCCGGGACAGGGGTTTGAGCAGTTCTTC
CASSPGQGFEQFF
>TRBJ2-7|-|TRBV5-6|-
TGTGCCAGCAGGAAGAAAAGTGCCTACGAGCAGTACTTC
CASRKKSAYEQYF
>TRBJ2-7|once|TRBV7-9|-
TGTGCCAGCAGCTTAGTGGGCGGGGACGAGCAGTACTTC
CASSLVGGDEQYF
>TRBJ2-4|-|TRBV5-4|-
TGTGCCAGCAGCTTGGGGGGACTAGCCAAAAACATTCAGTACTTC
CASSLGGLAKNIQYF